The 28 T cell receptor beta chains given below trace back to one sample, sequenced in a study of cytomegalovirus exposure and HLA in healthy donors. Repertoires were generated with immunoSEQ multiplex PCR, while TCRdb's copy carries only in-frame clones and drops some. This sample has fewer than 140,000 clones, with around 90% found just once. The specimen was PBMCs. The source is a young woman in good health and CMV-seropositive.

V usage is TRBV29-1 and J usage is TRBJ1-2; 9 bases are shared with TRBD1. Germline V gene sequence: CDR1 SQVTM, CDR2 ANQGSEA. CDR3 length: 13 amino acids. V trimming: 4 bases; J trimming: 8 bases; junction bases outside the gene matches: 8. CDR3 region: CSVGAGTGNGYTF. The CDR3 bases are TGCAGCGTTGGGGCCGGGACAGGGAACGGCTACACCTTC.

This clone has a single count. This chain joins TRBV28 and TRBJ1-2, with D perhaps TRBD1 (6 bases). CDR1 and CDR2 from the germline V gene are MDHEN and SYDVKM. The CDR3 has 11 residues. V lost 6 bases, J lost 8 bases, and 10 bases lay in between. CDR3 bases: TGTGCCAGCAGACAGGGTGACGGCTACACCTTC. Translated, it gives CASRQGDGYTF.

The chain uses TRBV11-2 and TRBJ2-3; D not resolved. Germline-derived CDR1 and CDR2 are SGHAT and FQNNGV. Trimming removed 5 bases at V and 1 base at J, with 16 bases between. The length of the CDR3 is 16 residues. The CDR3 coding sequence is TGTGCCAGCAGCATCAGACTCAGTGGTGGCACAGATACGCAGTATTTT. Translated, it gives CASSIRLSGGTDTQYF.

The chain links TRBV4-1 to TRBJ1-2, with TRBD1 as a possible D gene (6 bases). Germline V gives CDR1 MGHRA, CDR2 YSYEKL. V was clipped by 4 bases and J by 2 bases, with 14 bases between them. The CDR3 extends over 15 amino acids. CDR3 in amino acids: CASSPQGQGNYGYTF. Here the CDR3 DNA reads TGCGCCAGCAGCCCTCAGGGGCAGGGAAACTATGGCTACACCTTC.

The V gene is TRBV9, the J gene TRBJ2-2, with 8 bases that match TRBD1. Germline CDR1 is SGDLS and CDR2 is YYNGEE. J gave up 4 bases and V 3 bases, and 8 bases lay outside the gene matches. This CDR3 contains 16 residues. The CDR3 DNA reads TGTGCCAGCAGCGGACCCACAGGGGGAGTCACCGGGGAGCTGTTTTTT. Encoded protein: CASSGPTGGVTGELFF.

The count of this clone is one. The CDR3 coding sequence is TGCAGCGCGCTGAGGGGGGGAACTTCCTACGAGCAGTACTTC. Translation gives CSALRGGTSYEQYF. This chain links TRBV29-1 with TRBJ2-7; TRBD2 is a possible D gene (7 bases). V was clipped by 7 bases and J by 1 base, with 17 bases between them. In germline, CDR1 is SQVTM, CDR2 ANQGSEA. CDR3 length: 14 amino acids.

This chain joins TRBV28 and TRBJ2-7, with 8 bases lining up with TRBD1. CDR3 length: 14 amino acids. From germline, CDR1 is MDHEN and CDR2 SYDVKM. V dropped 3 bases and J dropped 6; count of bases not matched to a gene: 7. The CDR3 here is CASSFTGQGGEQYF. The CDR3 DNA is TGTGCCAGCAGTTTCACCGGACAGGGAGGCGAGCAGTACTTC.

The chain recombines TRBV11-2 with TRBJ2-2; D unclear. Trimming stripped 5 bases from V and 1 base from J, with 14 bases between. This CDR3 contains 16 residues. Germline V gives CDR1 SGHAT, CDR2 FQNNGV. This CDR3 reads CASSPITTGNTGELFF. The CDR3 DNA reads as TGTGCCAGCAGCCCGATTACGACTGGGAACACCGGGGAGCTGTTTTTT.

This clone was counted a single time. This chain links TRBV4-3 with TRBJ2-1; 9 nucleotides match TRBD2. J was trimmed by 8 bases and V by 4 bases; bases with no gene match: 12. This CDR3 is 16 amino acids long. From germline, CDR1 is LGHNA and CDR2 YSLEER. Written as DNA, the CDR3 is TGCGCCAGCAGCCCCCTTGGAGTAGCGGGGGACGATGAGCAGTTCTTC. Protein sequence: CASSPLGVAGDDEQFF.

The rearrangement links TRBV2 to TRBJ1-6; D unclear. The CDR3 runs to 19 residues. Germline V gene data show CDR1 as SNHLY and CDR2 as FYNNEI. The germline V and J ends were trimmed by 0 bases and 0 bases, with 15 bases remaining between them. DNA of the CDR3: TGTGCCAGCAGTGAAGCGCTTCGGTCCCCGAGCTCCTATAATTCACCCCTCCACTTT. Its protein is CASSEALRSPSSYNSPLHF.

V is TRBV5-1 and J is TRBJ2-3, with D perhaps matching TRBD1 (6 bases). CDR1 SGHRS and CDR2 YFSETQ come from the germline V gene. The ends were cut back, 0 bases at V and 0 bases at J, with 14 bases in the middle. The CDR3 contains 17 residues. In nucleotides, the CDR3 is TGCGCCAGCAGCTTGGATGGCAGGGGCGGAAGCACAGATACGCAGTATTTT. The encoded protein is CASSLDGRGGSTDTQYF.

V gene TRBV27 combines with J gene TRBJ2-5; D remains ambiguous. This CDR3 spans 13 amino acids. V was cut by 6 bases and J by 6 bases, with 14 bases left in between. Germline V gives CDR1 MNHEY, CDR2 SMNVEV (reference sequence). CDR3 DNA sequence: TGTGCCAGCAGCCCCGGCCTGAGGAAGACCCAGTACTTC. Translating it yields CASSPGLRKTQYF.

This chain uses TRBV5-4 with TRBJ2-7, with 7 bases lining up with TRBD1. V dropped 0 bases and J dropped 2; count of bases not matched to a gene: 2. The germline CDR1 and CDR2 sequences are SGHNT and YYREEE (reference sequence). This CDR3 spans 14 amino acids. CDR3 coding DNA: TGTGCCAGCAGCTTGGATCAGGGGGCCTACGAGCAGTACGTC. Protein: CASSLDQGAYEQYV.

This clone was observed a single time. This rearrangement joins TRBV4-3 to TRBJ1-2; D uncertain. The V gene lost 1 base and the J gene lost 5 bases, with 14 bases spanning the gap. Germline V gene sequence: CDR1 LGHNA, CDR2 YSLEER. CDR3 length: 15 residues. The CDR3 DNA follows: TGCGCCAGCAGCCAAGGGGAGCCGTGGGGTTATGGCTACACCTTC. Its protein product is CASSQGEPWGYGYTF.

As for this clone: This specimen includes other DNA sequences encoding the same CDR3. The chain has TRBV18 and TRBJ2-7; the match to TRBD1 covers 7 bases. The CDR3 has 14 amino acids. Per the germline V gene, CDR1 is KGHSH and CDR2 is LQKENI. Losses at the gene ends were 2 bases for V and 2 bases for J; bases not matched to a gene: 3. The CDR3 loop is CASSPRQGAYEQYF. CDR3 coding DNA: TGTGCCAGCTCACCAAGGCAGGGGGCCTACGAGCAGTACTTC.

The chain couples TRBV27 to TRBJ2-5; the D gene is possibly TRBD2 (5 bases). The CDR3 totals 15 residues. V lost 11 bases, J lost 4 bases, and 23 bases lay in between. CDR1 is MNHEY, CDR2 SMNVEV, per germline (reference sequence). CDR3 sequence: CASQPIVGGGETQYF. The DNA for the CDR3 is TGTGCCTCGCAGCCTATAGTCGGTGGAGGAGAGACCCAGTACTTC.

This clone was observed a single time. The V gene is TRBV28, the J gene TRBJ1-1; TRBD1 agrees at 7 bases. J gave up 1 base and V 6 bases, and 8 bases lay outside the gene matches. The germline V gene has CDR1 MDHEN and CDR2 SYDVKM. The CDR3 is 15 amino acids. CDR3 DNA: TGTGCCAGCAGGGGATGGACAGGAACGAACACTGAAGCTTTCTTT. Its translation: CASRGWTGTNTEAFF.

V gene TRBV6-1 combines with J gene TRBJ1-2; a weak D match, TRBD1 (6 bases). The CDR3 runs to 15 residues. CDR1 and CDR2 from the germline V gene are MNHNS and SASEGT. The germline V and J ends were trimmed by 6 bases and 3 bases, with 17 bases remaining between them. CDR3 nucleotides: TGTGCCAGCAGCCTACAGGGTCGCGAATACTATGGCTACACCTTC. Encoded protein: CASSLQGREYYGYTF.

In this sample, this clone turned up once. The V gene is TRBV10-3, the J gene TRBJ2-7, with 8 bases fitting TRBD1. Germline V gene sequence: CDR1 ENHRY, CDR2 SYGVKD. This CDR3 region has 14 residues. V gave up 6 bases and J gave up 1 base; unmatched junction bases: 5. The CDR3 spells CAIRDRVRSYEQYV. For the CDR3, the DNA is TGTGCCATCAGGGACAGGGTGAGGTCCTACGAGCAGTACGTC.

The chain links TRBV2 to TRBJ1-2; no definite D call. In germline, CDR1 is SNHLY, CDR2 FYNNEI. The CDR3 covers 11 residues. Trimming took 4 bases from V and 8 from J, leaving 8 bases between them. CDR3 nucleotides: TGTGCCAGCAGTGGATCTATGGGCTACACCTTC. Protein sequence: CASSGSMGYTF.

Only one count was recorded for this clone. This chain uses TRBV4-1 with TRBJ1-1; 9 bases are a match to TRBD1. CDR3 length: 16 residues. Looked up from germline, CDR1 is MGHRA and CDR2 is YSYEKL. V gave up 2 bases and J gave up 1 base; unmatched junction bases: 5. CDR3 sequence: CASSQSGQGTNTEAFF. The CDR3 coding sequence is TGCGCCAGCAGCCAAAGCGGACAGGGGACGAACACTGAAGCTTTCTTT.

This rearrangement joins TRBV7-2 to TRBJ2-7; TRBD1 matches 7 bases. Germline V CDR1 and CDR2: SGHTA, FQGNSA. The CDR3 spans 15 residues. Unmatched junction bases numbered 4, after V lost 0 bases and J lost 2 bases. CDR3 in amino acids: CASSLAAGGPYEQYF. CDR3 in DNA: TGTGCCAGCAGCTTAGCGGCAGGGGGACCCTACGAGCAGTACTTC.

The rearrangement uses TRBV7-9 and TRBJ1-3; TRBD1 agrees at 8 bases. Trimming took 3 bases from V and 4 from J; bases not matched to a gene: 5. The CDR3 is 15 residues long. Germline V gene lookup returns CDR1 SEHNR and CDR2 FQNEAQ (reference sequence). In DNA, the CDR3 is TGTGCCAGCAGCTTGCGACAGGGGTACGGAAACACCATATATTTT. Translation: CASSLRQGYGNTIYF.

The gene calls are TRBV7-2 and TRBJ2-7; the match to TRBD2 covers 8 bases. CDR3 length: 15 amino acids. Germline V gene lookup returns CDR1 SGHTA and CDR2 FQGNSA. V shed 5 bases, J shed 2 bases, and the junction held 8 bases outside the gene matches. The CDR3 sequence: CASSQGLAPAYEQYV. The DNA of the CDR3 is TGTGCCAGCAGCCAAGGACTAGCCCCAGCCTACGAGCAGTACGTC.

The genes are TRBV9 and TRBJ2-1; D unresolved. Germline V gene data show CDR1 as SGDLS and CDR2 as YYNGEE. The CDR3 runs to 12 residues. Trimming stripped 5 bases from V and 4 bases from J, with 7 bases between. The CDR3 sequence is CASSTPYNEQFF. The DNA for the CDR3 is TGTGCCAGCAGTACTCCATACAATGAGCAGTTCTTC.

This clone was recorded only once. This rearrangement joins TRBV9 to TRBJ2-2, with a weak D call TRBD2 (7 bases). Germline CDR1 reads SGDLS; CDR2 reads YYNGEE. The CDR3 loop spans 13 amino acids. V was pared by 7 bases and J by 4 bases, with 11 bases between. The CDR3 DNA follows: TGTGCCAGCCGGGGGGCGGGCACCGGGGAGCTGTTTTTT. This sequence encodes CASRGAGTGELFF. The entire variable domain, with the rest obtained from reference TRBV9 and TRBJ2-2, is as follows: DSGVTQTPKHLITATGQRVTLRCSPRSGDLSVYWYQQSLDQGLQFLIQYYNGEERAKGNILERFSAQQFPDLHSELNLSSLELGDSALYFCASRGAGTGELFFGEGSRLTVL.

The chain couples TRBV2 to TRBJ2-5; 9 bases map to TRBD2. The CDR3 is made up of 14 amino acids. CDR1 and CDR2 (germline): SNHLY, FYNNEI. The trim removed 6 bases at V and 1 base at J, leaving 3 bases unmatched. CDR3 region: CASRPTSGQETQYF. CDR3 in DNA: TGTGCCAGCAGGCCGACTAGCGGCCAAGAGACCCAGTACTTC.

Notes on this clone: Distinct nucleotide sequences in the sample also encode this CDR3. The genes are TRBV5-6 and TRBJ1-6; 8 bases agree with TRBD1. J lost 7 bases, V lost 0 bases, and 0 bases had no gene match. From germline, CDR1 is SGHDT and CDR2 YYEEEE. The length of the CDR3 is 14 residues. CDR3 nucleotides: TGTGCCAGCAGCTTGGGGACAGGGAATTCACCCCTCCACTTT. It specifies CASSLGTGNSPLHF.